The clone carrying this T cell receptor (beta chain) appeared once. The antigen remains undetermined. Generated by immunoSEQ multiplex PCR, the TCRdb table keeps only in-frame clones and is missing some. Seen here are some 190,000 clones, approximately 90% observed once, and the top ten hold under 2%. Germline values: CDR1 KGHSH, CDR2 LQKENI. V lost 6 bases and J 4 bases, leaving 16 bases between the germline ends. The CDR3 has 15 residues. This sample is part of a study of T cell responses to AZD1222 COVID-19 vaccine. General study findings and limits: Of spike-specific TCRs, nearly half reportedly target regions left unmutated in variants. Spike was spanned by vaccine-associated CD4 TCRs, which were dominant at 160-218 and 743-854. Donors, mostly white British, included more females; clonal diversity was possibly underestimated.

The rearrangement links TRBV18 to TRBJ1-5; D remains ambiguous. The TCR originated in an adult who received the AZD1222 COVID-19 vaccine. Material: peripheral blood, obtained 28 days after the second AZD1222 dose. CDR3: CASSTRQQPNQPQHF. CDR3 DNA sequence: TGTGCCAGCTCTACCAGACAACAGCCTAATCAGCCCCAGCATTTT.